The TCR beta chain described here comes from a study of blood T cell repertoires in COVID-19. Whole-study context: PBMCs, B-cell-depleted T cells, or T cells were the source of the cDNA or gDNA that made up the material.

In germline, CDR1 is SEHNR, CDR2 FQNEAQ (reference sequence). V shed 5 bases and J shed 0 bases, with 13 bases lying between them. This CDR3 region has 15 residues. Libraries were prepared by immunoSEQ multiplex PCR; TCRdb keeps only in-frame clonotypes and omits some of them. Of about 440,000 clones listed, 85% to 90% are singletons. The sequence came from a woman aged 30 to 39 with acute or convalescent COVID-19. The rearrangement uses TRBV7-9 and TRBJ1-1; D gene unclear. The sample comprised peripheral blood. CDR3 residues: CASSPRGSMNTEAFF. Written as DNA, the CDR3 is TGTGCCAGCAGCCCCAGAGGATCCATGAACACTGAAGCTTTCTTT. Looking up the rest from reference TRBV7-9 and TRBJ1-1 gives the full variable domain: DTGVSQNPRHKITKRGQNVTFRCDPISEHNRLYWYRQTLGQGPEFLTYFQNEAQLEKSRLLSDRFSAERPKGSFSTLEIQRTEQGDSAMYLCASSPRGSMNTEAFFGQGTRLTVV.